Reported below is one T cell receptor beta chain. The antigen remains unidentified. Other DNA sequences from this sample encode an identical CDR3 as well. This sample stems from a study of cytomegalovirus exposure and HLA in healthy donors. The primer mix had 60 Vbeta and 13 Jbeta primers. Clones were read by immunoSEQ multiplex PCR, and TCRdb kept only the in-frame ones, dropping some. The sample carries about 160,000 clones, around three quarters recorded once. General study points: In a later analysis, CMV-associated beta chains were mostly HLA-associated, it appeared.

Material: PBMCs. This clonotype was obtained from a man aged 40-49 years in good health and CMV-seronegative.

CDR3 amino acids: CATSRGGPYEQYF. CDR3 nucleotides: TGTGCCACCAGCAGGGGAGGGCCTTACGAGCAGTACTTC. This chain links TRBV15 with TRBJ2-7, with 7 bases identical to TRBD2. The trim removed 3 bases at V and 4 bases at J, leaving 3 bases unmatched. CDR3 size: 13 residues. Germline V gene sequence: CDR1 LNHNV, CDR2 YYDKDF (reference sequence).